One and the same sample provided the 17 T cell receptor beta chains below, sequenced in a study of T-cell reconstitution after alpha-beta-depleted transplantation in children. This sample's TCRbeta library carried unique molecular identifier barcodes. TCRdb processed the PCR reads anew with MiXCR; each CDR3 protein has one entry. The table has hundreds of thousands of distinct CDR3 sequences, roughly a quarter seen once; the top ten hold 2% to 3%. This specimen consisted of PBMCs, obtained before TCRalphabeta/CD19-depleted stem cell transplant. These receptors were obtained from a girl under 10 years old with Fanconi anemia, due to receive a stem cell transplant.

The CDR3 sequence: CSVGRKGAGNYGYTF. The CDR3, as DNA: TGCAGCGTTGGCAGGAAAGGGGCGGGGAACTATGGCTACACCTTC. The V gene is TRBV29-1, the J gene TRBJ1-2; a weak D match, TRBD1 (5 bases). V was trimmed by 4 bases and J by 2 bases, leaving 17 bases between them. CDR1 is SQVTM and CDR2 is ANQGSEA in the germline V gene. CDR3 size: 15 residues.

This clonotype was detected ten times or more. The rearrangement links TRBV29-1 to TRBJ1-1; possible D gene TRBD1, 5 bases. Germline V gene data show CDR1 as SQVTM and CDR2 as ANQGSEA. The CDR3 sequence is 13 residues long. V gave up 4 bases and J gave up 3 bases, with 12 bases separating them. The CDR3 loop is CSVAGTVYTEAFF. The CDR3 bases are TGCAGCGTTGCCGGGACCGTATACACTGAAGCTTTCTTT. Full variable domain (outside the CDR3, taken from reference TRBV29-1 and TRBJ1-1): SAVISQKPSRDICQRGTSLTIQCQVDSQVTMMFWYRQQPGQSLTLIATANQGSEATYESGFVIDKFPISRPNLTFSTLTVSNMSPEDSSIYLCSVAGTVYTEAFFGQGTRLTVV.

CDR3 coding DNA: TGTGCCAGCTTGCCAGGGGGGATAGCGAACACCGGGGAGCTGTTTTTT. Its protein product is CASLPGGIANTGELFF. The chain carries TRBV7-8 and TRBJ2-2; TRBD1 is a possible D gene (7 bases). V lost 8 bases to trimming and J lost 0 bases, with 16 bases between them. CDR1 and CDR2 from the germline V gene are SGHVS and FQNEAQ. The CDR3 extends over 16 amino acids.

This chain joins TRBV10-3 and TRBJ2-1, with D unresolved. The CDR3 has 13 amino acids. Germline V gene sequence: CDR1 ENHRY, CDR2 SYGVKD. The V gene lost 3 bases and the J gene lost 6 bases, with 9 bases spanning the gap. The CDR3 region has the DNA TGTGCCATCAGTGATGGCTCCCCCAATGAGCAGTTCTTC. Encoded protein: CAISDGSPNEQFF.

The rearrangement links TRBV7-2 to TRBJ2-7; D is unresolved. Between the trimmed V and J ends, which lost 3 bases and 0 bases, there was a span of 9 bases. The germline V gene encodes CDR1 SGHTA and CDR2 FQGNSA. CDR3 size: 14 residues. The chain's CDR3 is CASSLSVGSYEQYF. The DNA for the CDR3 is TGTGCCAGCAGCTTGTCGGTCGGCTCCTACGAGCAGTACTTC.

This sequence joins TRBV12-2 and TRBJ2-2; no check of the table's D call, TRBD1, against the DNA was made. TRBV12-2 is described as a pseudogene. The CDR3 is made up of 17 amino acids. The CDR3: CASRLVAGTVNTGELFF. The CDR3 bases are TGTGCAAGTCGCTTAGTCGCCGGGACAGTAAATACCGGGGAGCTGTTTTTT.

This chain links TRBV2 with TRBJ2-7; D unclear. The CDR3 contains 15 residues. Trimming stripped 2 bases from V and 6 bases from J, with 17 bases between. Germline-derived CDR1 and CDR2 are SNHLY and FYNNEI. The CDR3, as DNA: TGTGCCAGCAGTGAATCCCCGAGGCCCAGGATCGAGCAGTACTTC. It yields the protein CASSESPRPRIEQYF.

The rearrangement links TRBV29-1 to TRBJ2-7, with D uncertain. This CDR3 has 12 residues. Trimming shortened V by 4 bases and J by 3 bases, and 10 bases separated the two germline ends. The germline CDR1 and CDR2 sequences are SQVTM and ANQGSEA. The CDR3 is CSVVGPLYEQYF. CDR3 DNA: TGCAGCGTTGTAGGACCCCTCTACGAGCAGTACTTC.

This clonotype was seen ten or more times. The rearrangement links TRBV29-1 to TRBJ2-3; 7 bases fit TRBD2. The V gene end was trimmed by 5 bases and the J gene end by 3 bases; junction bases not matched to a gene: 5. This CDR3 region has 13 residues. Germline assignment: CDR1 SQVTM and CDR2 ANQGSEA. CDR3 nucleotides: TGCAGCGTTATCGGCGGGAGTACAGATACGCAGTATTTT. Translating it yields CSVIGGSTDTQYF.

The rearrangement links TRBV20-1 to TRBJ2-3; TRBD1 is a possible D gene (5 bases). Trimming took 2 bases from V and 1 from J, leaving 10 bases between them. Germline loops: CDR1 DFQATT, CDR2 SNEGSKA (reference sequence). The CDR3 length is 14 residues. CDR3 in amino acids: CSARHGQRTDTQYF. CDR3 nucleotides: TGCAGTGCTAGACACGGACAACGCACAGATACGCAGTATTTT.

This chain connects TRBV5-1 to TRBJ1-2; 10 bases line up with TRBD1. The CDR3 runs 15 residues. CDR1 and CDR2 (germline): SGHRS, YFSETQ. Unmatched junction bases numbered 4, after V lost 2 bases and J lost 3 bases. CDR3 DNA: TGCGCCAGCAGCTTAACGACAGGGGGCGACTATGGCTACACCTTC. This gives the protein CASSLTTGGDYGYTF.

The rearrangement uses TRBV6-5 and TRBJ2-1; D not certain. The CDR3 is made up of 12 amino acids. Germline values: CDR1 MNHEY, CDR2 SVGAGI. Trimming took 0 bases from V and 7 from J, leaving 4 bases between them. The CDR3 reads CASSYSLNEQFF. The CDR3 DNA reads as TGTGCCAGCAGTTACTCGTTGAATGAGCAGTTCTTC.

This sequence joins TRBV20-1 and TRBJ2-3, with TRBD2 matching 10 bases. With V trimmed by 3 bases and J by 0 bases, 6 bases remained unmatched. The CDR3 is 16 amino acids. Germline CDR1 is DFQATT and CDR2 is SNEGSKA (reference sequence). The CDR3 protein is CSASLGLAVSTDTQYF. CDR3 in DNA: TGCAGTGCTAGCTTAGGACTAGCGGTTAGCACAGATACGCAGTATTTT.

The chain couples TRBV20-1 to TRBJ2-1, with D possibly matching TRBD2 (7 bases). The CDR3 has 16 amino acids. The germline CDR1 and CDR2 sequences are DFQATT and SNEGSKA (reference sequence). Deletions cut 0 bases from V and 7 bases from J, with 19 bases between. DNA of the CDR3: TGCAGTGCTAGAGATCACTGGGGGGGCGACGTGAATGAGCAGTTCTTC. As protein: CSARDHWGGDVNEQFF.

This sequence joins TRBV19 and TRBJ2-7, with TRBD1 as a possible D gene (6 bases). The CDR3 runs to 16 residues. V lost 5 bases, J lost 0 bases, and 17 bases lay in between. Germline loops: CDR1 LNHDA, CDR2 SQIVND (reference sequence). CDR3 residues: CASSSRGQGSSYEQYF. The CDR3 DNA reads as TGTGCCAGTAGTTCCCGGGGTCAGGGGAGCTCCTACGAGCAGTACTTC.

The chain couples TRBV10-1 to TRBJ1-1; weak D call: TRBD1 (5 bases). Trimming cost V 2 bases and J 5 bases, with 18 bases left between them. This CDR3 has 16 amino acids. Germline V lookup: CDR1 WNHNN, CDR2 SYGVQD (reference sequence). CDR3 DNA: TGCGCCAGCAGTGAGGGAGGGGAAGGCGCAGAAACTGAAGCTTTCTTT. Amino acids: CASSEGGEGAETEAFF.

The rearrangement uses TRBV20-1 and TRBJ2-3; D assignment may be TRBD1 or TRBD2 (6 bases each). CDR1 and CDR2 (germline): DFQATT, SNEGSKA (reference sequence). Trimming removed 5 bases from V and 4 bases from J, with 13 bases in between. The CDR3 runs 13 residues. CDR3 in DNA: TGCAGTGCTCCGCCAGGGGAGGCAGATACGCAGTATTTT. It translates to CSAPPGEADTQYF.